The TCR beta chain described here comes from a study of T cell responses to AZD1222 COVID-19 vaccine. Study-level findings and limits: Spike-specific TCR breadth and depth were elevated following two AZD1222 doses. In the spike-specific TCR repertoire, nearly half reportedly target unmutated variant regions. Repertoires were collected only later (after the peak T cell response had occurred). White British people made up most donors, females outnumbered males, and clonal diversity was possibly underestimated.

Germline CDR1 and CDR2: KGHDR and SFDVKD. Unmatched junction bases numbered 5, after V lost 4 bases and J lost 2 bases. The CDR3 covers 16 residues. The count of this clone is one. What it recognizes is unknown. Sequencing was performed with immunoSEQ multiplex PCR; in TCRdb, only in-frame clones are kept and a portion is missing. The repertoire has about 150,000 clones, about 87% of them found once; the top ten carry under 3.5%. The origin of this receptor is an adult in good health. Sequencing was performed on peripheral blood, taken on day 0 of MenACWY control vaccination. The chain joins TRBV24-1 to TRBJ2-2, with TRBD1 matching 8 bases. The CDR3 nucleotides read TGTGCCACCAGTGACTCTGGACAGGGAAACACCGGGGAGCTGTTTTTT. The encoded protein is CATSDSGQGNTGELFF.